The 15 T cell receptor beta chains below were found in one sample sequenced in a study of regulatory T cells in long-lasting Graves disease. Time point denoted: persistent/refractory GD, antithyroid drugs over 5 years with positive TRAb. The TCR library was prepared using RNA isolated from PBMCs. Relying on iRepertoire HTBI primers and Arm-PCR of CDR3 regions, the team built TCR beta libraries. In TCRdb, the multiplex PCR reads were re-called with MiXCR into one record per CDR3 protein. The sample contains 360,000 or so distinct CDR3 sequences, 23% of which appear only once. This specimen consisted of peripheral blood mononuclear cells (PBMCs), obtained when the disease was refractory, from a patient treated with antithyroid drugs. Receptors were obtained from a woman between 40 and 50 years old with Graves disease.

This clonotype was found a few times. This chain uses TRBV10-2 with TRBJ2-7; D possibly matches TRBD1 or TRBD2 (6 bases each). Germline CDR1 and CDR2: WSHSY and SAAADI. V lost 6 bases and J 2 bases, leaving 11 bases between the germline ends. The length of the CDR3 is 13 residues. CDR3 DNA: TGCGCCAGCAGAAACAGGGAGGCCTACGAGCAGTACTTC. Amino acid sequence: CASRNREAYEQYF.

This chain connects TRBV5-1 to TRBJ2-7, with a tentative D call TRBD2 (6 bases). Per the germline V gene, CDR1 is SGHRS and CDR2 is YFSETQ. CDR3 length: 13 residues. V lost 4 bases to trimming and J lost 4 bases, with 12 bases between them. The CDR3 sequence: CASSRDSQYEQYF. CDR3 in DNA: TGCGCCAGCAGCCGGGACTCCCAGTACGAGCAGTACTTC.

This clonotype was counted between two and nine times. The CDR3 DNA reads TGCAGTGCTCGGGACTTAACAGTAGCCAAAAACATTCAGTACTTC. Residues: CSARDLTVAKNIQYF. The J gene is TRBJ2-4, the V gene TRBV20-1; TRBD2 is a possible D gene (6 bases). With 5 bases removed from V and 0 bases from J, the gap between germline ends came to 14 bases. Germline lookup yields CDR1 DFQATT and CDR2 SNEGSKA (reference sequence). This CDR3 has 15 residues.

The CDR3 coding sequence is TGTGCCAGTAGTGCAGGGTGGACTCAGCCCCAGCATTTT. Residues: CASSAGWTQPQHF. V is TRBV19 and J is TRBJ1-5; D possibly corresponds to TRBD1 (5 bases). V was trimmed by 5 bases and J by 6 bases, leaving 11 bases between them. CDR3 length: 13 residues. CDR1 is LNHDA and CDR2 is SQIVND in the germline V gene (reference sequence).

This clonotype was detected ten times or more. The chain couples TRBV6-2 or TRBV6-3 to TRBJ1-2; D perhaps matches TRBD1 (6 bases). Trimming pared 1 base from V and 1 base from J, leaving 10 bases between. The CDR3 has 15 amino acids. CDR1 and CDR2 (germline): MNHEY, SVGEGT. The CDR3, as DNA: TGTGCCAGCAGTTACTTTGCAGGGGATAACTATGGCTACACCTTC. Amino acid sequence: CASSYFAGDNYGYTF.

This chain links TRBV7-9 with TRBJ1-2, with 7 bases fitting TRBD1. V dropped 6 bases and J dropped 5; count of bases not matched to a gene: 21. The germline gives CDR1 SEHNR, CDR2 FQNEAQ (reference sequence). The CDR3 sequence is 18 residues long. CDR3 nucleotides: TGTGCCAGCAGTAAGATCGGGACAGCAACCTTACACGAATATGGCTACACCTTC. Translation: CASSKIGTATLHEYGYTF.

Of note for this clonotype: With only one base between it and a far larger clone, this is likely a read error. The V and J genes are TRBV25-1 and TRBJ1-2, with 11 bases that match TRBD1. This CDR3 is built from 15 residues. CDR1 is MGHDK and CDR2 is SYGVNS in the germline V gene. CDR3 nucleotides: TGTGCCAGCAGTTCTTGGACAGGGGGCATCTATGGCCACACCTTC. Protein sequence: CASSSWTGGIYGHTF.

The V gene is TRBV7-2, the J gene TRBJ2-7; D remains unclear. Looked up from germline, CDR1 is SGHTA and CDR2 is FQGNSA. The CDR3 runs 15 residues. V dropped 5 bases and J dropped 1 base, with 15 bases sitting between them. The CDR3 DNA reads TGTGCCAGCAGCCGGAGTCATGTCGGGTCCTACGAGCAGTACTTC. Encoded protein: CASSRSHVGSYEQYF. The complete variable domain, with remaining parts taken from reference TRBV7-2 and TRBJ2-7, reads GAGVSQSPSNKVTEKGKDVELRCDPISGHTALYWYRQSLGQGLEFLIYFQGNSAPDKSGLPSDRFSAERTGGSVSTLTIQRTQQEDSAVYLCASSRSHVGSYEQYFGPGTRLTVT.

This clonotype was recorded at least ten times. This chain links TRBV6-1 with TRBJ2-5; 8 bases align to TRBD1. Germline V CDR1 and CDR2: MNHNS, SASEGT. The CDR3 totals 16 residues. Losses at the gene ends were 7 bases for V and 0 bases for J; bases not matched to a gene: 10. CDR3 loop: CASTLSAGGYQETQYF. The CDR3 DNA is TGTGCCAGCACCCTGAGCGCAGGGGGCTACCAAGAGACCCAGTACTTC.

This clonotype was seen a handful of times. The CDR3 ends on some other residue instead of the conserved phenylalanine or tryptophan, so this is likely a read error. The chain employs TRBV29-1 and TRBJ1-1; 12 bases match TRBD1. Germline CDR1 reads SQVTM; CDR2 reads ANQGSEA. The CDR3 contains 13 residues. Losses at the gene ends were 7 bases for V and 4 bases for J; bases not matched to a gene: 4. CDR3: CSGGTGGGTEAFL. The CDR3 bases are TGCAGCGGGGGGACAGGGGGCGGCACTGAAGCTTTCCTT.

This clonotype appeared many times. The chain is built from TRBV28 and TRBJ2-7; no clear D. The germline gives CDR1 MDHEN, CDR2 SYDVKM. The V gene lost 6 bases and the J gene lost 3 bases, with 9 bases spanning the gap. The length of the CDR3 is 12 residues. DNA for the CDR3: TGTGCCAGCAGCTCCGACCGCTACGAGCAGTACTTC. Translated: CASSSDRYEQYF.

This clonotype was detected only a few times. The chain couples TRBV28 to TRBJ1-6; possible D gene TRBD1, 5 bases. Germline V gene data show CDR1 as MDHEN and CDR2 as SYDVKM. CDR3 length equals 11 residues. V was trimmed by 4 bases and J by 15 bases, leaving 10 bases between them. CDR3 coding DNA: TGTGCCAGCAGTTCCCTTGGGGGCCTCCACTTT. Protein: CASSSLGGLHF.

This clonotype was detected many times. This chain joins TRBV28 and TRBJ2-7; D is tentatively TRBD1 or TRBD2 (5 bases each). Trimming removed 3 bases at V and 6 bases at J, with 18 bases between. The length of the CDR3 is 15 residues. Germline lookup yields CDR1 MDHEN and CDR2 SYDVKM. CDR3 region: CASSFLLAGRGEQYF. Written as DNA, the CDR3 is TGTGCCAGCAGTTTTCTGCTGGCAGGGAGAGGCGAGCAGTACTTC.

This clonotype was seen ten or more times. The J gene is TRBJ2-7, the V gene TRBV28, with D possibly TRBD2 on 6 matching bases. V dropped 0 bases and J dropped 7 bases, with 13 bases sitting between them. CDR1 is MDHEN and CDR2 is SYDVKM in the germline V gene. The CDR3 consists of 14 residues. Here the CDR3 DNA reads TGTGCCAGCAGTTTATGGGAGGGCCTTTTTGAGCAGTACTTC. Translating gives CASSLWEGLFEQYF.

Ten or more counts support this clonotype. This chain connects TRBV12-5 to TRBJ1-5; unclear D gene. Germline CDR1 LGHNT, CDR2 FRNRAP. V was trimmed by 4 bases and J by 1 base, leaving 14 bases between them. The CDR3 length is 16 residues. The CDR3 sequence: CASGSPRVYSNQPQHF. CDR3 sequence (DNA): TGTGCTAGTGGTTCTCCTAGGGTTTACAGCAATCAGCCCCAGCATTTT.